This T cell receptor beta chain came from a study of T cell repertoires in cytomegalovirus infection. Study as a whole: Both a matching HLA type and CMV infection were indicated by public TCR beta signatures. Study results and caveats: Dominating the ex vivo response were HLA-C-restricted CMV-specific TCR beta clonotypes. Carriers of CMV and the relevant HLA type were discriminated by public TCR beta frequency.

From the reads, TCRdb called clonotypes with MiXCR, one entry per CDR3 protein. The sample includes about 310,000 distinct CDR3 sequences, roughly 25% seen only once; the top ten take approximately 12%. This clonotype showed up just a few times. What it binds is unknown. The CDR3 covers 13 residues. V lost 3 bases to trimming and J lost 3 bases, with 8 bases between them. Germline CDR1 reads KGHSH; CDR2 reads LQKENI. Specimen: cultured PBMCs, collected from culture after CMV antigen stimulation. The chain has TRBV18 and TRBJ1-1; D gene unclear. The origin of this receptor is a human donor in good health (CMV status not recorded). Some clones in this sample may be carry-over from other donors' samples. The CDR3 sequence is CASSPTSDTEAFF. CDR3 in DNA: TGTGCCAGCTCACCCACGAGCGACACTGAAGCTTTCTTT.